This T cell receptor (beta chain) was sequenced for a study of T cell changes during pregnancy in multiple sclerosis. The repertoire was sequenced with immunoSEQ multiplex PCR; TCRdb's copy has only in-frame clones and lacks some. The profile shows tens of thousands of clones, 90% of them singletons. The receptor's source is a female donor in good health, enrolled as a control in a pregnancy study. Specimen: peripheral blood, collected in the first trimester of pregnancy.

The CDR3 DNA follows: TGCAGCGTTGCTTCCAGCGCTGGAAACACCATATATTTT. As protein: CSVASSAGNTIYF. The chain joins TRBV29-1 to TRBJ1-3, with D unresolved. CDR3 size: 13 residues. V lost 4 bases, J lost 2 bases, and 9 bases lay in between. Germline V gene sequence: CDR1 SQVTM, CDR2 ANQGSEA.